The 21 T cell receptor beta chains in this list originate from one sample, sequenced in a study of tumor and adjacent non-tumor tissue in lung cancer. A modified ARM-PCR protocol with three rounds of nested PCR amplified TCRbeta. Using its own MiXCR run on the multiplex PCR reads, TCRdb lists one record per CDR3 protein. The sample has 90,000 to 100,000 distinct CDR3 sequences; approximately 80% are singletons. The template was RNA from unsorted bulk tissue. More than 3 cm separated this lung sample from the edge of the tumor. Specimen: distant non-tumor lung tissue. All receptors derive from a man aged 55 to 70 with small cell lung cancer.

This clonotype occurred a few times. A read error may be the cause here, since a much bigger clone is one base away. The CDR3 loop reads CSGRDVGELFF. The CDR3 region has the DNA TGCAGCGGTCGGGACGTCGGGGAGCTGTTTTTT. This rearrangement joins TRBV29-1 to TRBJ2-2, with D possibly being TRBD1 or TRBD2 (5 bases each). The CDR3 spans 11 residues. Trimming stripped 7 bases from V and 7 bases from J, with 10 bases between. Germline assignment: CDR1 SQVTM and CDR2 ANQGSEA.

On this clonotype itself: A much larger clone differs from this one at a single base, so this may be a read error. The V and J genes are TRBV20-1 and TRBJ2-6; perhaps TRBD1 as D (5 bases). Germline V gene lookup returns CDR1 DFQATT and CDR2 SNEGSKA (reference sequence). There are 15 residues in the CDR3. DNA of the CDR3: TGCAGTGCTAGGACAGTCTCCTCTGGGACCAACGTCCTGACTTTC. Its protein product is CSARTVSSGTNVLTF.

Worth noting for this clonotype: The CDR3 carries no conserved terminal phenylalanine or tryptophan, so it likely arises from a read error. The V and J genes are TRBV29-1 and TRBJ2-7; unclear D gene. Deletions cut 7 bases from V and 0 bases from J, with 10 bases between. CDR3 length: 12 residues. Germline CDR1 reads SQVTM; CDR2 reads ANQGSEA. CDR3 nucleotide sequence: TGCAGCGCCCGGAACATCTCCTACGAGCAGTACATC. This codes for CSARNISYEQYI.

Comments on this clonotype: One end of the junction varies from germline; a read error may be responsible. This chain links TRBV4-1 with TRBJ2-1, with 7 bases identical to TRBD2. This CDR3 region has 16 residues. The germline CDR1 and CDR2 sequences are MGHRA and YSYEKL. CDR3 sequence reads: CSSSQDAGASYIEQFF. The CDR3 nucleotides are TGCTCCAGCAGCCAAGACGCGGGAGCATCCTACATTGAGCAGTTCTTC.

Notes on this clonotype: The CDR3 end shows no conserved phenylalanine or tryptophan, and so a read error is likely. The chain recombines TRBV5-1 with TRBJ1-1, with a tentative D call TRBD1 (5 bases). Germline V CDR1 and CDR2: SGHRS, YFSETQ. Trimming took 0 bases from V and 3 from J, leaving 9 bases between them. The CDR3 runs 14 residues. CDR3 nucleotide sequence: TGCGCCAGCAGCTTGGCGGGGGTCGACACTGAAGCTTTCATT. Encoded protein: CASSLAGVDTEAFI.

This clonotype was seen at least ten times. The gene calls are TRBV19 and TRBJ2-2, with D perhaps being TRBD1 or TRBD2 (6 bases each). The CDR3 covers 14 residues. Germline V CDR1 and CDR2: LNHDA, SQIVND (reference sequence). Trimming shortened V by 3 bases and J by 4 bases, and 9 bases separated the two germline ends. In DNA form, the CDR3 reads TGTGCCAGTAGTATTGGGGGGCCCACCGGGGAGCTGTTTTTT. Its translation: CASSIGGPTGELFF.

Of note for this clonotype: A read error may produce the germline difference seen at one junction end. V usage is TRBV5-5 and J usage is TRBJ2-3; weak D call: TRBD2 (5 bases). The CDR3 is made up of 16 amino acids. CDR1 is SGHKS, CDR2 YYEKEE, per germline (reference sequence). CDR3 DNA: TGTGCCAGTAGCTTGGAATTGGCGGTAGGGAGAGATACGCAGTATTTT. Translated, it gives CASSLELAVGRDTQYF. Drawing the rest from reference TRBV5-5 and TRBJ2-3, the complete variable domain is DAGVTQSPTHLIKTRGQQVTLRCSPISGHKSVSWYQQVLGQGPQFIFQYYEKEERGRGNFPDRFSARQFPNYSSELNVNALLLGDSALYLCASSLELAVGRDTQYFGPGTRLTVL.

A few counts support this clonotype. A read error may explain this, as a much larger clone is one base away. This chain joins TRBV20-1 and TRBJ1-4; weak D call: TRBD1 (5 bases). The CDR3 is 16 amino acids. CDR1 is DFQATT and CDR2 is SNEGSKA in the germline V gene (reference sequence). CDR3 sequence reads: CSVRAGTAATNEKLFF. The CDR3 DNA sequence: TGCAGTGTTAGAGCTGGGACGGCGGCAACTAATGAAAAACTGTTTTTT.

In this sample, this clonotype turned up once. Compared with germline, one end of the junction differs, possibly owing to a read error. The chain uses TRBV6-1 and TRBJ1-6; D unclear. Germline V CDR1 and CDR2: MNHNS, SASEGT. This CDR3 region has 14 residues. This CDR3 reads CVSRDRSYNSLLHF. The CDR3 bases are TGTGTCAGCAGAGATCGCTCCTATAATTCACTCCTCCACTTT.

This clonotype showed up just a few times. The gene calls are TRBV6-2 or TRBV6-3 and TRBJ2-1; D is perhaps TRBD2 (5 bases). CDR1 and CDR2 (germline): MNHEY, SVGEGT. Trimming shortened V by 5 bases and J by 1 base, and 15 bases separated the two germline ends. The CDR3 is 16 amino acids. DNA for the CDR3: TGTGCCAGCAGTCTCCGAGCGGAAGGTTCCTACAATGAGCAGTTCTTC. This codes for CASSLRAEGSYNEQFF.

About this clonotype itself: A read error may account for a junction end that differs from germline. The V and J genes are TRBV11-2 and TRBJ2-1; no reliable D call. Per germline, CDR1 SGHAT and CDR2 FQNNGV. The CDR3 is made up of 13 amino acids. The DNA for the CDR3 is TGTGCCAGCAGGTCAGAGGCGGTGGGCCTAAAGATCTTC. Translating gives CASRSEAVGLKIF.

This chain joins TRBV11-2 and TRBJ2-1, with a possible D match to TRBD2 (5 bases). The germline CDR1 and CDR2 sequences are SGHAT and FQNNGV. The CDR3 loop spans 14 amino acids. The CDR3 protein is CVSQKRQVGNEQFF. CDR3 sequence (DNA): TGTGTGAGCCAGAAGCGGCAGGTCGGCAATGAGCAGTTCTTC.

The V gene is TRBV5-1, the J gene TRBJ2-1; D possibly corresponds to TRBD2 (6 bases). Per the germline V gene, CDR1 is SGHRS and CDR2 is YFSETQ. The CDR3 sequence is 14 residues long. Trimming left V 1 base short and J 8 bases short, with 13 bases between. The CDR3 DNA sequence: TGCGCCAGCAGCTTGAACGGGGGAAGCCATGAGCAGTTCTTC. Residues: CASSLNGGSHEQFF. The full variable domain, with the rest looked up from reference TRBV5-1 and TRBJ2-1, is KAGVTQTPRYLIKTRGQQVTLSCSPISGHRSVSWYQQTPGQGLQFLFEYFSETQRNKGNFPGRFSGRQFSNSRSEMNVSTLELGDSALYLCASSLNGGSHEQFFGPGTRLTVL.

Turning to this clonotype: A read error may produce the germline difference seen at one junction end. V and J are TRBV11-1 and TRBJ1-1, with D perhaps TRBD1 (6 bases). Per the germline V gene, CDR1 is SGHAT and CDR2 is FQDESV (reference sequence). The CDR3 covers 14 residues. The CDR3 DNA reads as TGTGCCAGCAACTTGGGCAGGGGAACCACTGAAGTTTTCTTT. Its translation: CASNLGRGTTEVFF.

Concerning this clonotype: Mismatch with germline at one junction end may stem from a read error. The chain is built from TRBV10-3 and TRBJ2-1, with 8 bases that match TRBD1. This CDR3 contains 16 residues. Germline V gene data show CDR1 as ENHRY and CDR2 as SYGVKD. The CDR3 sequence: CAINEHSGTGFNDQFF. The CDR3 DNA is TGTGCCATCAACGAACACTCCGGGACAGGCTTCAATGATCAGTTCTTC.

With regard to this clonotype: Germline and junction disagree at one end, which may indicate a read error. The gene calls are TRBV11-2 and TRBJ2-2, with TRBD2 identical over 10 bases. This CDR3 has 16 amino acids. Germline-derived CDR1 and CDR2 are SGHAT and FQNNGV. For the CDR3, the DNA is TGTGCCGGCAGGGGGCCTAGCGGGAGTGGCATCGGGGAGCTGTTTTTT. It yields the protein CAGRGPSGSGIGELFF.

The CDR3 nucleotides read TGTGCCAGTTGGGGGGCTCCGGGACAGGGGTCCTGGGAGCTGTTTTTT. It yields the protein CASWGAPGQGSWELFF. The chain couples TRBV6-5 to TRBJ2-2; TRBD1 aligns across 10 bases. CDR3 length: 16 amino acids. Germline CDR1 MNHEY, CDR2 SVGAGI. With 9 bases clipped from V and 9 bases from J, the junction kept 16 bases outside the gene matches.

The chain carries TRBV7-8 and TRBJ1-5; a weak D match, TRBD1 (5 bases). Germline V gene data show CDR1 as SGHVS and CDR2 as FQNEAQ. CDR3 length equals 16 residues. Trimming stripped 5 bases from V and 7 bases from J, with 21 bases between. Here the CDR3 DNA reads TGTGCCAGCAGCCCCTCTGGATCAGGGAGTGCACAGCCCCAGCATTTT. Encoded protein: CASSPSGSGSAQPQHF.

As for this clonotype: This likely comes from a read error, as the CDR3 has no conserved phenylalanine or tryptophan at its end. The V gene is TRBV11-1, the J gene TRBJ2-7, with D uncertain. The CDR3 runs 14 residues. With 1 base removed from V and 6 bases from J, the gap between germline ends came to 13 bases. Germline loops: CDR1 SGHAT, CDR2 FQDESV (reference sequence). CDR3 in amino acids: CASSLGVKSFEQYL. In nucleotides, the CDR3 is TGTGCCAGCAGCTTAGGGGTGAAAAGTTTCGAGCAGTACCTC.

Ten or more counts support this clonotype. The chain couples TRBV24-1 to TRBJ2-1, with D perhaps matching TRBD2 (5 bases). Germline V CDR1 and CDR2: KGHDR, SFDVKD. This CDR3 is built from 13 residues. Trimming left V 7 bases short and J 6 bases short, with 12 bases between. This CDR3 reads CATRGIGINEQFF. CDR3 bases: TGTGCCACCAGGGGTATCGGGATCAATGAGCAGTTCTTC.

A remark on this clonotype: Germline and junction disagree at one end, which may indicate a read error. The rearrangement joins TRBV4-1 to TRBJ2-5; TRBD1 matches 10 bases. The CDR3 extends over 15 amino acids. Germline CDR1 reads MGHRA; CDR2 reads YSYEKL. The CDR3 DNA reads as TGCGGCAGCAGCCAGGACAGGGGGAATTCAGAGTCCCAGTACTTC. Its protein is CGSSQDRGNSESQYF.